The 20 T cell receptor beta chains in this list originate from one sample, sequenced in a study of regulatory T cells in long-lasting Graves disease. Time point of the sample: newly diagnosed GD, antithyroid drugs for less than 3 months. PBMC RNA served as the TCR library source. Libraries of TCR beta came from iRepertoire HTBI primers plus Arm-PCR of CDR3 regions. TCRdb re-analysed the multiplex PCR reads in MiXCR, keeping a single row per CDR3 protein. The sample lists a few hundred thousand distinct CDR3 sequences, over 15% seen once, with 30% in the top ten. The data also belong to a second study, concerning T cells in Graves' hyperthyroidism and ophthalmopathy.

The input for sequencing was peripheral blood mononuclear cells (PBMCs), taken at new diagnosis, from a patient treated with antithyroid drugs. The receptors here all came from a man aged 40-50 years with Graves disease.

This clonotype showed up just once. The chain combines TRBV20-1 with TRBJ2-3, with 12 bases lining up with TRBD2. CDR1 and CDR2 from the germline V gene are DFQATT and SNEGSKA (reference sequence). This CDR3 has 15 residues. V was clipped by 5 bases and J by 7 bases; unmatched bases: 10. The CDR3 sequence is CSAGKLAGGANTQYF. CDR3 in DNA: TGCAGTGCTGGAAAGCTAGCGGGGGGGGCGAATACGCAGTATTTT.

The CDR3 sequence is CASSVTSGGVYEQYF. The CDR3 nucleotides are TGTGCCAGCAGCGTAACTAGCGGGGGGGTCTACGAGCAGTACTTC. This chain connects TRBV7-2 to TRBJ2-7, with TRBD2 identical over 13 bases. The CDR3 has 15 residues. Trimming at V came to 5 bases and at J to 3 bases, leaving 4 bases not matched to a gene. Germline assignment: CDR1 SGHTA and CDR2 FQGNSA.

Ten or more counts support this clonotype. The CDR3 bases are TGTGCCAGCAGTTTTAGGACAGGGCGCAATCAGCCCCAGCATTTT. The encoded protein is CASSFRTGRNQPQHF. V and J are TRBV12-3 or TRBV12-4 and TRBJ1-5; 8 bases agree with TRBD1. The J segment lost 2 bases and the V segment lost 3 bases, leaving 3 bases of the junction unmatched. CDR3 length: 15 amino acids.

The chain employs TRBV6-2 or TRBV6-3 and TRBJ2-7, with 7 positions matching TRBD1. The CDR3 runs 12 residues. Germline CDR1 MNHEY, CDR2 SVGEGT. Trimming took 7 bases from V and 3 from J; bases not matched to a gene: 3. CDR3 coding DNA: TGTGCCAGCAACCACAGGGGCTACGAGCAGTACTTC. This encodes CASNHRGYEQYF.

This clonotype was seen at least ten times. This chain joins TRBV6-2 or TRBV6-3 and TRBJ1-1, with 7 bases that match TRBD1. The ends lost 6 bases at V and 11 bases at J; junction bases unmatched: 15. The CDR3 loop spans 14 amino acids. In germline, CDR1 is MNHEY, CDR2 SVGEGT. For the CDR3, the DNA is TGTGCCAGCAGGGTAGACAGGGTGCGCGTGAAGGCTTTCTTT. Its protein product is CASRVDRVRVKAFF.

V is TRBV20-1 and J is TRBJ1-1; 8 positions agree with TRBD1. The ends lost 5 bases at V and 1 base at J; junction bases unmatched: 6. This CDR3 contains 14 residues. Germline V CDR1 and CDR2: DFQATT, SNEGSKA (reference sequence). The CDR3 here is CSAAGGTGNTEAFF. Here the CDR3 DNA reads TGCAGTGCTGCCGGAGGGACAGGGAACACTGAAGCTTTCTTT.

Ten or more counts support this clonotype. This chain joins TRBV28 and TRBJ2-1; TRBD2 agrees at 11 bases. The germline CDR1 and CDR2 sequences are MDHEN and SYDVKM. V was pared by 4 bases and J by 5 bases, with 10 bases of the junction left unmatched. CDR3 length: 17 residues. The CDR3 reads CASSYDFIAGGHNEQFF. The CDR3 nucleotides read TGTGCCAGCAGTTACGACTTCATAGCGGGGGGGCACAATGAGCAGTTCTTC.

This clonotype has a handful of counts. J is TRBJ2-4 and V is TRBV11-2, with 8 bases fitting TRBD2. Germline V CDR1 and CDR2: SGHAT, FQNNGV. V shed 1 base, J shed 3 bases, and the junction held 5 bases outside the gene matches. The CDR3 sequence is 16 residues long. The CDR3 loop reads CASSLVAGGGKNIQYF. CDR3 nucleotides: TGTGCCAGCAGCTTAGTGGCGGGGGGCGGCAAAAACATTCAGTACTTC.

V gene TRBV15 combines with J gene TRBJ2-1; D is undetermined. Trimming removed 2 bases from V and 2 bases from J, with 16 bases in between. CDR1 and CDR2 from the germline V gene are LNHNV and YYDKDF (reference sequence). The CDR3 totals 17 residues. CDR3 region: CATSRNGPDPPYNEQFF. DNA for the CDR3: TGTGCCACCAGCAGAAACGGACCGGACCCGCCCTACAATGAGCAGTTCTTC. Variable domain in full (rest from reference TRBV15 and TRBJ2-1): DAMVIQNPRYQVTQFGKPVTLSCSQTLNHNVMYWYQQKSSQAPKLLFHYYDKDFNNEADTPDNFQSRRPNTSFCFLDIRSPGLGDTAMYLCATSRNGPDPPYNEQFFGPGTRLTVL.

This clonotype was detected ten times or more. The chain carries TRBV6-5 and TRBJ2-7; possible D gene TRBD2, 5 bases. CDR3 length: 14 amino acids. V lost 0 bases and J 7 bases, leaving 13 bases between the germline ends. Germline lookup yields CDR1 MNHEY and CDR2 SVGAGI. The CDR3 nucleotides are TGTGCCAGCAGTTACTCTTGGACCTCGGGGGAGCAGTACTTC. Residues: CASSYSWTSGEQYF.

This clonotype showed up many times. The chain has TRBV3-1 and TRBJ2-7, with D perhaps TRBD1 (6 bases). Per the germline V gene, CDR1 is LGHDT and CDR2 is YNNKEL (reference sequence). This CDR3 contains 12 residues. V dropped 4 bases and J dropped 5 bases, with 9 bases sitting between them. The CDR3 here is CASSPKGDEQYF. Written as DNA, the CDR3 is TGTGCCAGCAGCCCGAAGGGGGACGAGCAGTACTTC.

This clonotype was counted at least ten times. The rearrangement uses TRBV9 and TRBJ2-1, with 9 bases matching TRBD2. CDR1 SGDLS and CDR2 YYNGEE come from the germline V gene. CDR3 size: 18 residues. Trimming at V came to 0 bases and at J to 1 base, leaving 8 bases not matched to a gene. CDR3 in DNA: TGTGCCAGCAGCGTAGGTCTAGCGGGGCCCCCTTCCTACAATGAGCAGTTCTTC. Protein: CASSVGLAGPPSYNEQFF.

This clonotype was seen repeatedly, ten times or more. The chain employs TRBV4-1 and TRBJ2-5, with TRBD1 as a possible D gene (6 bases). The germline CDR1 and CDR2 sequences are MGHRA and YSYEKL. The CDR3 extends over 15 amino acids. Trimming removed 3 bases from V and 5 bases from J, with 16 bases in between. This chain's CDR3 is CASSQGTLSGETQYF. CDR3 coding DNA: TGCGCCAGCAGCCAGGGGACACTTAGTGGGGAGACCCAGTACTTC.

The rearrangement links TRBV10-1 to TRBJ1-3; no clear D gene. The V end was cut by 5 bases, the J end by 0 bases, with 5 bases between. Per the germline V gene, CDR1 is WNHNN and CDR2 is SYGVQD (reference sequence). The CDR3 is made up of 13 amino acids. As DNA, the CDR3 is TGCGCCAGCAGTCACCACTCTGGAAACACCATATATTTT. Translated: CASSHHSGNTIYF.

The chain employs TRBV7-2 and TRBJ2-1, with TRBD1 matching over 7 bases. CDR1 is SGHTA and CDR2 is FQGNSA in the germline V gene. Losses at the gene ends were 5 bases for V and 9 bases for J; bases not matched to a gene: 10. CDR3 length: 14 residues. In nucleotides, the CDR3 is TGTGCCAGCAGCCTCACGGACAGGCCGATTGAGCAGTTCTTC. It is translated as CASSLTDRPIEQFF.

The rearrangement joins TRBV11-2 to TRBJ2-3; TRBD1 aligns across 8 bases. The junction had 6 bases not matched to a gene; V was cut back by 8 bases and J by 2 bases. The CDR3 covers 14 residues. Germline V lookup: CDR1 SGHAT, CDR2 FQNNGV. CDR3 nucleotides: TGTGCCAGCGCCAGGGGGCGCACCACAGATACGCAGTATTTT. Translated: CASARGRTTDTQYF.

Concerning this clonotype itself: A much larger clone lies one base from this, so it may be a read error. The chain is built from TRBV2 and TRBJ2-4; a weak D match, TRBD1 (6 bases). This CDR3 is 13 amino acids long. Germline CDR1 is SNHLY and CDR2 is FYNNEI. Between the trimmed V and J ends, which lost 5 bases and 13 bases, there was a span of 18 bases. In DNA form, the CDR3 reads TGTGCCAGCAGTCAAAACAGGGCTCCGGAGCAGTACTTC. It yields the protein CASSQNRAPEQYF. The full variable domain, rest sourced from reference TRBV2 and TRBJ2-4, is EPEVTQTPSHQVTQMGQEVILRCVPISNHLYFYWYRQILGQKVEFLVSFYNNEISEKSEIFDDQFSVERPDGSNFTLKIRSTKLEDSAMYFCASSQNRAPEQYFGAGTRLSVL.

This clonotype was recorded a few times. The chain combines TRBV18 with TRBJ2-6; TRBD2 is a possible D gene (6 bases). Germline loops: CDR1 KGHSH, CDR2 LQKENI. The CDR3 sequence is 15 residues long. V was trimmed by 3 bases and J by 4 bases, leaving 10 bases between them. The CDR3 DNA sequence: TGTGCCAGCTCACCCCCGGGGGTAGGGGCCAACGTCCTGACTTTC. Translating gives CASSPPGVGANVLTF. The full variable domain, with the rest looked up from reference TRBV18 and TRBJ2-6, is NAGVMQNPRHLVRRRGQEARLRCSPMKGHSHVYWYRQLPEEGLKFMVYLQKENIIDESGMPKERFSAEFPKEGPSILRIQQVVRGDSAAYFCASSPPGVGANVLTFGAGSRLTVL.

This clonotype occurred many times. The chain employs TRBV19 and TRBJ1-2, with a possible D match to TRBD1 (6 bases). The CDR3 length is 14 residues. Germline-derived CDR1 and CDR2 are LNHDA and SQIVND (reference sequence). V lost 5 bases and J lost 6, with 16 bases in between. The chain's CDR3 is CASSVLQGRDGYTF. For the CDR3, the DNA is TGTGCCAGTAGTGTCCTACAGGGTCGGGATGGCTACACCTTC.

At least ten counts were recorded for this clonotype. This chain connects TRBV30 to TRBJ2-7; 7 nucleotides line up with TRBD1. V lost 0 bases, J lost 1 base, and 6 bases stayed unmatched. Per germline, CDR1 GTSNPN and CDR2 SVGIG (reference sequence). This CDR3 has 15 residues. The CDR3 nucleotides read TGTGCCTGGAGTGTAAAGGGGGCTTCATCCTACGAGCAGTACTTC. Translated: CAWSVKGASSYEQYF.